The present T cell receptor (beta chain) was sequenced within a study of T cell repertoires in cytomegalovirus infection. Whole-study context: The authors relied on CMV epitopes, both recently identified HLA-C-restricted and well-studied HLA-B-restricted. A matching HLA type, together with CMV infection, was signaled by public TCR beta signatures.

Germline V gene sequence: CDR1 MGHDK, CDR2 SYGVNS. This CDR3 contains 16 residues. The trim removed 1 base at V and 4 bases at J, leaving 8 bases unmatched. Study observations and caveats: HLA-C-restricted CMV-specific TCR beta clonotypes prevailed in the ex vivo response. CMV carriers having the relevant HLA were flagged by cumulative public TCR beta family frequency.

TCRdb ran MiXCR on the reads and lists one entry per CDR3 protein. The sample lists fewer than 1,000,000 distinct CDR3 sequences, roughly 30% occurring once. This clonotype showed up just a few times. The antigen is undetermined. The chain employs TRBV25-1 and TRBJ1-1, with TRBD1 matching 8 bases. This TCR was sampled from a human donor in good health (CMV status not recorded). Some clones in this sample may be carry-over from other donors' samples. The sample here was cultured CD8+ T cells from PBMCs, taken from culture after CMV antigen stimulation. CDR3 nucleotide sequence: TGTGCCAGCAGTGAATGGGGCAGGGGGCCTCTCACTGAAGCTTTCTTT. This encodes CASSEWGRGPLTEAFF.